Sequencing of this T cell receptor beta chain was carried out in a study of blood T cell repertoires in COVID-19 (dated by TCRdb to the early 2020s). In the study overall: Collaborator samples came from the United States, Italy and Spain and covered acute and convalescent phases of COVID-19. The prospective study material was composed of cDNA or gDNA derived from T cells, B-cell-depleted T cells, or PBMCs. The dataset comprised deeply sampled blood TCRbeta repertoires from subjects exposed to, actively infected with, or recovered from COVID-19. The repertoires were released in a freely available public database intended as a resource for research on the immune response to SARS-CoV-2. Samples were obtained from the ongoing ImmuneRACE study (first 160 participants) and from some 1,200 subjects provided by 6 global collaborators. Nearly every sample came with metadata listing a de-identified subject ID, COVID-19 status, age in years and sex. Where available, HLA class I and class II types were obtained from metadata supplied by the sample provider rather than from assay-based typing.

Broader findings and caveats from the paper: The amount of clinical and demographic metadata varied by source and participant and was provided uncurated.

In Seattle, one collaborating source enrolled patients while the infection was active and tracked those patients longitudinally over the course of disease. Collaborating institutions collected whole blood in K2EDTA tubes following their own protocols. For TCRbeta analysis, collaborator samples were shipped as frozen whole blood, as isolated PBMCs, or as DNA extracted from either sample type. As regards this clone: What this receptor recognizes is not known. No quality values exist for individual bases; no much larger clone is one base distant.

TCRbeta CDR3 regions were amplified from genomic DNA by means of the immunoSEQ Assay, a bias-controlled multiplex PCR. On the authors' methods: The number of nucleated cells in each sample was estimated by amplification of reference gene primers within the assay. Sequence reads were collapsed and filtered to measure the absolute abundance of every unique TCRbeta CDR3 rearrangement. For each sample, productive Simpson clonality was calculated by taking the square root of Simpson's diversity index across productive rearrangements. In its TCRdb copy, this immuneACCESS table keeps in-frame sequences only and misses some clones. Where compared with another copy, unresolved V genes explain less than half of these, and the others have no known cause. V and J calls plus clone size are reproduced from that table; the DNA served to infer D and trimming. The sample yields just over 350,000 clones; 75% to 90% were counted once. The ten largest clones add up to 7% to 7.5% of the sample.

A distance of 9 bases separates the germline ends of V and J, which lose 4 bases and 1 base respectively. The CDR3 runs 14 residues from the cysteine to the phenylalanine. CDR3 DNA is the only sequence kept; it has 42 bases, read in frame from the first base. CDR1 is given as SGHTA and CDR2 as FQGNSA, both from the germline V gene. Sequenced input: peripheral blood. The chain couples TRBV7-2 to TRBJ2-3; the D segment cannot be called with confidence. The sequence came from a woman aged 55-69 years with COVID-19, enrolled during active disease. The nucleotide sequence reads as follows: TGTGCCAGCAGCTCCCTCGCGGGCACAGATACGCAGTATTTT. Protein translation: CASSSLAGTDTQYF.